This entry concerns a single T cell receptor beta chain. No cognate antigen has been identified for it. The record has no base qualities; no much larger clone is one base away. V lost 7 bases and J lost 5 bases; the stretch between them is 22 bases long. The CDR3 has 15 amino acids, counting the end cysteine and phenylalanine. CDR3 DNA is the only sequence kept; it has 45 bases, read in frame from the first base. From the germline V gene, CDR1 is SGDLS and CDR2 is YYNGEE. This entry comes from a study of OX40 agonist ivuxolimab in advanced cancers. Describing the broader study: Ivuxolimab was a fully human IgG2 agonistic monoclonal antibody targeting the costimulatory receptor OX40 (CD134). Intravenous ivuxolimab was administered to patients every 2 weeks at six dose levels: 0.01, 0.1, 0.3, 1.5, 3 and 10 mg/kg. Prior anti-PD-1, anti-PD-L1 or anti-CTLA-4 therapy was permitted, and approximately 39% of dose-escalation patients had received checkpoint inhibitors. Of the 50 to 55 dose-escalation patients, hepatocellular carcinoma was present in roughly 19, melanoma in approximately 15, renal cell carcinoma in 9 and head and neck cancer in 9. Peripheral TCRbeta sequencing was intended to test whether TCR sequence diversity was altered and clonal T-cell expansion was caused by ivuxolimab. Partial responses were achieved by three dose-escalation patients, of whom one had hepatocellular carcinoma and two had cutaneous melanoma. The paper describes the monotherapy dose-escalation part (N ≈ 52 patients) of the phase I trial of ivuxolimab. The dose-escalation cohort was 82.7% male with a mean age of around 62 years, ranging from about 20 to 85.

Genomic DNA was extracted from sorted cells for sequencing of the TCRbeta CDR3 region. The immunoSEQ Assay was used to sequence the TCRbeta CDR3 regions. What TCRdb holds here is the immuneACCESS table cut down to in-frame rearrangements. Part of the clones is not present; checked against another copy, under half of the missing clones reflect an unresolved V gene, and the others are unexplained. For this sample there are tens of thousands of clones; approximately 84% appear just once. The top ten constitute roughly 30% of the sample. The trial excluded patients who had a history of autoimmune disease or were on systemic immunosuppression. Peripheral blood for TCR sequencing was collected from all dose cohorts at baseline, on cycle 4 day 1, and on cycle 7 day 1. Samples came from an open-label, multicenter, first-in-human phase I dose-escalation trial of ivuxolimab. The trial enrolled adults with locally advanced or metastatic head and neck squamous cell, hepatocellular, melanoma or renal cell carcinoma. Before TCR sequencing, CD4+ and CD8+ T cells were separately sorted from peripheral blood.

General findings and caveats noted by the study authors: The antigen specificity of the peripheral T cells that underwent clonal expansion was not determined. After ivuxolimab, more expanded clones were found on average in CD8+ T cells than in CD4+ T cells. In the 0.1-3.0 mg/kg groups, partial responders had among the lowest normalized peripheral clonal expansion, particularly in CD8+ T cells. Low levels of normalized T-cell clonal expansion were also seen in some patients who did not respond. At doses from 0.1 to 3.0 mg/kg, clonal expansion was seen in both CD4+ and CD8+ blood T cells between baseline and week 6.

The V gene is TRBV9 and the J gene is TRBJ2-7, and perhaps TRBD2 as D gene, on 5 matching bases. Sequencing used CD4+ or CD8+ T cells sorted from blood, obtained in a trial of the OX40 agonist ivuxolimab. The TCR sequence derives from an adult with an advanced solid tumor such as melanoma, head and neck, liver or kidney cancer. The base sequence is TGTGCCAGCGGCGGAGCGGCTGCCGTTGGGGACGAGCAGTACTTC. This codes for CASGGAAAVGDEQYF.